This note documents a single T cell receptor beta chain sequence. Antigen unknown. Clones were sequenced by immunoSEQ multiplex PCR, and TCRdb holds only the in-frame ones, with some missing. The repertoire holds about 7,300 clones, with 75% to 90% as singletons. The sample comes from a study of neoadjuvant nivolumab and ipilimumab in lung cancer. The CDR3 contains 15 residues. In germline, CDR1 is SGHNT, CDR2 YYREEE (reference sequence). V was trimmed by 0 bases and J by 3 bases, leaving 13 bases between them. General observations from the study: Resected-tumor TCR richness correlated positively with pretherapy blood richness.

The source of this sequence is an adult with non-small cell lung cancer. This specimen was tumor tissue, taken after neoadjuvant nivolumab, alone or with ipilimumab, at or shortly before surgery. This chain joins TRBV5-4 and TRBJ2-7; a possible D gene is TRBD2 (6 bases). This chain's CDR3 is CASSLAEGRHYEQYF. The CDR3 region has the DNA TGTGCCAGCAGCTTGGCGGAGGGGAGACACTACGAGCAGTACTTC.